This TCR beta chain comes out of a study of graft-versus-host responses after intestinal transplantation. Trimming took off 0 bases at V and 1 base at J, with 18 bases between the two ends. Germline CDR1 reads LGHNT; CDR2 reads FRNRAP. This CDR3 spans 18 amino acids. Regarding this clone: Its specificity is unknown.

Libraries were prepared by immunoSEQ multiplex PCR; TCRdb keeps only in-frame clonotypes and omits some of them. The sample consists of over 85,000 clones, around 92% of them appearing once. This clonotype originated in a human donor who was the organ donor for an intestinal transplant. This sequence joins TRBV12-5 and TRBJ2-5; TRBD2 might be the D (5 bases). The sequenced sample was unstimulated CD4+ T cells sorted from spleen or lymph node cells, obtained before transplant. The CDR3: CASGLVLNPGTPQETQYF. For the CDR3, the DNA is TGTGCTAGTGGTTTGGTACTTAATCCGGGAACACCCCAAGAGACCCAGTACTTC.